The 5 T cell receptor beta chains in this list originate from one sample, sequenced in a study of T cell changes during pregnancy in multiple sclerosis. Using immunoSEQ multiplex PCR, the repertoire was profiled, and TCRdb retains in-frame clones only, with some absent. The sample yields roughly 57,000 clones, 90% seen once. The starting material was CD8+ T cells from peripheral blood mononuclear cells, obtained before pregnancy. The receptors stem from a female donor with multiple sclerosis, enrolled in a pregnancy study.

The rearrangement links TRBV4-1 to TRBJ1-6; D not certain. The CDR3 runs to 15 residues. Between the trimmed V and J ends, which lost 1 base and 2 bases, there was a span of 6 bases. CDR1 is MGHRA, CDR2 YSYEKL, per germline. The CDR3: CASSQGQAYNSPLHF. DNA for the CDR3: TGCGCCAGCAGCCAAGGCCAGGCCTATAATTCACCCCTCCACTTT.

The chain's CDR3 is CASSLSGNEQYF. As DNA, the CDR3 is TGTGCCAGCAGCTTGTCGGGGAACGAGCAGTACTTC. The chain has TRBV5-4 and TRBJ2-7; tentative D call: TRBD2 (5 bases). With 1 base removed from V and 5 bases from J, the gap between germline ends came to 7 bases. This CDR3 comprises 12 residues. CDR1 SGHNT and CDR2 YYREEE come from the germline V gene (reference sequence).

This chain connects TRBV4-2 to TRBJ1-2; D is uncertain. Germline CDR1 reads LGHNA; CDR2 reads YNFKEQ. The CDR3 is 16 amino acids. V lost 4 bases, J lost 4 bases, and 19 bases lay in between. CDR3: CASSPPAGYSSYGYTF. The CDR3 bases are TGTGCCAGCAGCCCCCCTGCGGGGTACAGCAGCTATGGCTACACCTTC.

The chain recombines TRBV5-4 with TRBJ1-1; D perhaps matches TRBD1 (6 bases). Deletions cut 2 bases from V and 4 bases from J, with 15 bases between. Per germline, CDR1 SGHNT and CDR2 YYREEE (reference sequence). The CDR3 is 15 amino acids. The CDR3 nucleotides are TGTGCCAGCAGCTTTCCAAGGGGGGAGGGCACTGAAGCTTTCTTT. It codes for CASSFPRGEGTEAFF.

The genes are TRBV9 and TRBJ1-2, with 10 bases that match TRBD1. Trimming at V came to 4 bases and at J to 3 bases, leaving 9 bases not matched to a gene. The CDR3 extends over 16 amino acids. Looked up from germline, CDR1 is SGDLS and CDR2 is YYNGEE. CDR3 amino acids: CASSSTRQGAYYGYTF. The CDR3, as DNA: TGTGCCAGCAGCTCAACAAGACAGGGGGCTTACTATGGCTACACCTTC.